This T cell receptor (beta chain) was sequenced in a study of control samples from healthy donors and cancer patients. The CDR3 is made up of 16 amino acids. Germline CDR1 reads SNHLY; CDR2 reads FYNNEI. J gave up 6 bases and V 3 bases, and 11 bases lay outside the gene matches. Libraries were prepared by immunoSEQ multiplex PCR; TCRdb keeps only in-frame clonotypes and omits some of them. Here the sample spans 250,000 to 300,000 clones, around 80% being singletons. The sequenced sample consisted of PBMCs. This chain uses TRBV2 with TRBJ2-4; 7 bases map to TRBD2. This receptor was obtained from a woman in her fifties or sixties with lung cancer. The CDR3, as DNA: TGTGCCAGCAGTGAGATAAGGTGGGGGGGTTTAAACATTCAGTACTTC. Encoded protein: CASSEIRWGGLNIQYF.